The sequence of this TCR beta chain was determined in a study of blood T cell repertoires in COVID-19. Sequenced by immunoSEQ multiplex PCR; TCRdb stores in-frame clones only, minus some. The table lists about 200,000 clones, around 84% of them singletons. The sequenced material came from peripheral blood. This TCR came from a human donor in a cohort sampled during active COVID-19.

The CDR3 region has the DNA TGTGCCAGCTCACCGTCCGGCCAGGGGGCGCATCGTAAAAAACTGTTTTTT. Its protein product is CASSPSGQGAHRKKLFF. This chain uses TRBV18 with TRBJ1-4; 8 bases align to TRBD1. The germline V gene encodes CDR1 KGHSH and CDR2 LQKENI. This CDR3 has 17 amino acids. V gave up 3 bases and J gave up 9 bases; unmatched junction bases: 15.